This TCR beta chain was captured by sequencing in a study of blood T cells in healthy people across ages. The germline V and J ends were trimmed by 0 bases and 8 bases, with 10 bases remaining between them. The length of the CDR3 is 13 residues. Sample-barcoded 5' priming and a J-beta primer mix drove a second PCR of 7 to 11 cycles. Via MiXCR, TCRdb re-called the 5' RACE reads, giving one row per CDR3 protein. The sample holds 1.5 million to 2 million distinct CDR3 sequences, roughly 50% seen once. The receptor was derived from a middle-aged woman in good health. This sequence joins TRBV12-3 or TRBV12-4 and TRBJ1-2; unclear D gene. The sample was blood. CDR3 protein: CASSLAVKEGYTF. The CDR3 bases are TGTGCCAGCAGTTTAGCGGTTAAGGAGGGCTACACCTTC.